This T cell receptor (beta chain) was identified during a study of T cells in Graves' hyperthyroidism and ophthalmopathy. General observations from the study: Through a model of 13 V-J features, ophthalmopathy was separated from stable hyperthyroidism. With a median lead of around 6.7 months before onset, the model predicted ophthalmopathy.

Out of over 7.5 ml of fresh peripheral blood came the PBMCs. TCR beta CDR3 regions were amplified from RNA transcripts. The HTBI primer set was used in a first-round RT-PCR of the TCR CDR3. TCRdb reanalysed the multiplex PCR reads using MiXCR and keeps one entry per CDR3 protein. There are around 250,000 distinct CDR3 sequences in the sample; about 16% occur only once, and around 30% lies in the top ten. Ten or more counts support this clonotype. As yet, its antigen is unknown. The sample comprised blood. This clonotype was sampled from a woman aged 18-29 years with Graves' ophthalmopathy.

The CDR3 region is CASSLPGVGDYGYTF. CDR3 bases: TGTGCCAGCAGCCTCCCAGGGGTTGGGGACTATGGCTACACCTTC. The chain recombines TRBV3-1 with TRBJ1-2; maybe TRBD1 (6 bases). V dropped 4 bases and J dropped 3 bases, with 15 bases sitting between them. In germline, CDR1 is LGHDT, CDR2 YNNKEL (reference sequence). The CDR3 has 15 amino acids.